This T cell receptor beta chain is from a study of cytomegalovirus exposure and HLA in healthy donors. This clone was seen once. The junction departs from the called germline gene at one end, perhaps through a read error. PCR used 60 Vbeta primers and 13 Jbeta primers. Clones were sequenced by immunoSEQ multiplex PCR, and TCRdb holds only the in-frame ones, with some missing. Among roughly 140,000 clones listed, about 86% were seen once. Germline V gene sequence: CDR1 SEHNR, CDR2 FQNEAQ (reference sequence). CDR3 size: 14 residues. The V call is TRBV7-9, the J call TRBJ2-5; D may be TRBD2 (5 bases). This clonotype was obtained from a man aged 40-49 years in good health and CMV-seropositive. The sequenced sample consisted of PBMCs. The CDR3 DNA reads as TGTTCCAGCAGCTTTTTCGCCGGGAAAGAGACCCAGTACTTC. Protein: CSSSFFAGKETQYF.